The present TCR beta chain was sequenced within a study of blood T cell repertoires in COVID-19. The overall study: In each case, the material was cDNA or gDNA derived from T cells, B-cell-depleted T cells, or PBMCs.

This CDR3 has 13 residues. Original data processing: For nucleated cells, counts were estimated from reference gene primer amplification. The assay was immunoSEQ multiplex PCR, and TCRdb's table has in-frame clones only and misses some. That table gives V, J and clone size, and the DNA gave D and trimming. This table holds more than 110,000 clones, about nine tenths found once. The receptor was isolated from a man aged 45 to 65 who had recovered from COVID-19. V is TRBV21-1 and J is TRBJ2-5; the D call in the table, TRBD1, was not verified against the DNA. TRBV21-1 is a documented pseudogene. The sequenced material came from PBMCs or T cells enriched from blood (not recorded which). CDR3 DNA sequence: TGTGCCAGCAGCGCTGGACAGCAAGAGACCCAGTACTTC. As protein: CASSAGQQETQYF.